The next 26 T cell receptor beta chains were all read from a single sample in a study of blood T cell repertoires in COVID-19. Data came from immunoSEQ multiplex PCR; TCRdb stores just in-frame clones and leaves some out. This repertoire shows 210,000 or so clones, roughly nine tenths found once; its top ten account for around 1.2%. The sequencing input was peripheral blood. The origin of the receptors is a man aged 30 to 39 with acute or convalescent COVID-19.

In DNA form, the CDR3 reads TGTGCCAGCAGCATCCGACTAGCGGGAGTTCGGGAGACCCAGTACTTC. Protein sequence: CASSIRLAGVRETQYF. The chain combines TRBV7-9 with TRBJ2-5, with 12 bases that match TRBD2. Germline CDR1 is SEHNR and CDR2 is FQNEAQ (reference sequence). CDR3 length equals 16 residues. Trimming removed 5 bases from V and 5 bases from J; junction bases left unmatched: 9.

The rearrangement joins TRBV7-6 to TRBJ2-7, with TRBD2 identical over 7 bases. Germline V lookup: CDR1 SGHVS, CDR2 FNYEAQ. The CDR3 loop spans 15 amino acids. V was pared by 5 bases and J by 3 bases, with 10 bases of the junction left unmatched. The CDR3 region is CASSPALGGNYEQYF. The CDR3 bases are TGTGCCAGCAGCCCAGCGTTGGGGGGGAACTACGAGCAGTACTTC.

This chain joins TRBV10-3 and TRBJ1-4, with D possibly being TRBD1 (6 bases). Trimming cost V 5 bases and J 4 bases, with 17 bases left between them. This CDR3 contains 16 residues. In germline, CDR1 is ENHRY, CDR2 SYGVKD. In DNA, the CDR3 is TGTGCCATCAGTTCAAGCTATGGACAGAGTAATGAAAAACTGTTTTTT. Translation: CAISSSYGQSNEKLFF.

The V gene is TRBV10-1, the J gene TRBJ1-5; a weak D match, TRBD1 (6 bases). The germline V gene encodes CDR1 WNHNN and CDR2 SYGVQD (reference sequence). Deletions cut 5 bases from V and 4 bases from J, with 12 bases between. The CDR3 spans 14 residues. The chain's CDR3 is CASSRGGLNQPQHF. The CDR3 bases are TGCGCCAGCAGTAGGGGGGGGCTGAATCAGCCCCAGCATTTT.

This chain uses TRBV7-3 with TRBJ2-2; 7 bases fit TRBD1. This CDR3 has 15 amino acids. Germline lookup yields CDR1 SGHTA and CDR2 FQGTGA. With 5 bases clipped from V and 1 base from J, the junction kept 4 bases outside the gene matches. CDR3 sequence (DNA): TGTGCCAGCAGCCCCAGGGGGATGAACACCGGGGAGCTGTTTTTT. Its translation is CASSPRGMNTGELFF.

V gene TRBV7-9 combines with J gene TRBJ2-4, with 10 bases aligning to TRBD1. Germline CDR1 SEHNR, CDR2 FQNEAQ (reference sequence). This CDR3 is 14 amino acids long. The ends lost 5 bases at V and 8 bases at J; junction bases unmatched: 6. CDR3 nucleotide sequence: TGTGCCAGCAGCCAGGGACAGGGGAGATACATTCAGTACTTC. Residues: CASSQGQGRYIQYF.

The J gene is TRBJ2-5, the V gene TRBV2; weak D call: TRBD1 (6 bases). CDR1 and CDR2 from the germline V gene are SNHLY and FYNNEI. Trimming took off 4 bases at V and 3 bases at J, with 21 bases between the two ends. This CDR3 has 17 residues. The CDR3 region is CASSVALSGADKETQYF. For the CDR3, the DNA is TGTGCCAGCAGTGTTGCATTATCAGGGGCGGATAAAGAGACCCAGTACTTC.

Here the CDR3 reads CASRAVRGQPQHF. In DNA, the CDR3 is TGTGCCAGTAGGGCGGTAAGAGGACAGCCCCAGCATTTT. The rearrangement joins TRBV19 to TRBJ1-5; the D is unclear. The CDR3 extends over 13 amino acids. V lost 6 bases, J lost 7 bases, and 13 bases lay in between. Looked up from germline, CDR1 is LNHDA and CDR2 is SQIVND (reference sequence).

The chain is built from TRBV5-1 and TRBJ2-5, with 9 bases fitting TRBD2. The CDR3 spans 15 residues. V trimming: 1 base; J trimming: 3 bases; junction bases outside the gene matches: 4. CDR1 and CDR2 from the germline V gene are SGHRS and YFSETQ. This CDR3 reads CASSLSLAGKETQYF. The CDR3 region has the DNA TGCGCCAGCAGCTTGTCTCTAGCGGGGAAAGAGACCCAGTACTTC.

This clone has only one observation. The CDR3 DNA reads as TGTGCCAGTAGTACAGGGGCTAACTATGGCTACACCTTC. This gives the protein CASSTGANYGYTF. The chain uses TRBV19 and TRBJ1-2, with a tentative D call TRBD1 (6 bases). The CDR3 has 13 amino acids. The V end was cut by 4 bases, the J end by 0 bases, with 6 bases between. Germline lookup yields CDR1 LNHDA and CDR2 SQIVND (reference sequence).

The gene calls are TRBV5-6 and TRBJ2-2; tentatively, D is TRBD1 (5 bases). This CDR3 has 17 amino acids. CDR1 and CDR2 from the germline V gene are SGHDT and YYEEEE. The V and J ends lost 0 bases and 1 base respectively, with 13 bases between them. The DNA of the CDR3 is TGTGCCAGCAGCTTGGGAGCTTCAGGGTGGAACACCGGGGAGCTGTTTTTT. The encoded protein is CASSLGASGWNTGELFF.

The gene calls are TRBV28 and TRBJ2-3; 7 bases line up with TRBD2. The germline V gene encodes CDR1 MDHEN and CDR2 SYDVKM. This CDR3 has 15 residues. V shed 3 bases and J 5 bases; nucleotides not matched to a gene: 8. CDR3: CASSFFRTSQDTQYF. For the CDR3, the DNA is TGTGCCAGCAGTTTCTTTAGGACTAGTCAAGATACGCAGTATTTT.

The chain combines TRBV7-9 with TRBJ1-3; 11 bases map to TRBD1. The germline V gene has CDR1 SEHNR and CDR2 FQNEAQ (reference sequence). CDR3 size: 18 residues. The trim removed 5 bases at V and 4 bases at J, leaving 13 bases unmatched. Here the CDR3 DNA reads TGTGCCAGCAGCCTAGACGGAATAGGACAGGGGGCAGGAAACACCATATATTTT. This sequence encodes CASSLDGIGQGAGNTIYF.

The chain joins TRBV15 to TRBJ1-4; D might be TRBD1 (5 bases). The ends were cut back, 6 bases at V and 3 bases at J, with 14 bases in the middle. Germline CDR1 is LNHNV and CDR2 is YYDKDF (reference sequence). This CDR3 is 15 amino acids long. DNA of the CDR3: TGTGCCACCAGGGCTCAGGGTGTAGCTAATGAAAAACTGTTTTTT. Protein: CATRAQGVANEKLFF.

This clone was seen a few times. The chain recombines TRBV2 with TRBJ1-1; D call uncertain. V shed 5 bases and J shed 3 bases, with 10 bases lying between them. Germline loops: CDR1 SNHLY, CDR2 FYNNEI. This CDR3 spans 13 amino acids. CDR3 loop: CASSTERDTEAFF. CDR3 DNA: TGTGCCAGCAGTACAGAGAGGGACACTGAAGCTTTCTTT.

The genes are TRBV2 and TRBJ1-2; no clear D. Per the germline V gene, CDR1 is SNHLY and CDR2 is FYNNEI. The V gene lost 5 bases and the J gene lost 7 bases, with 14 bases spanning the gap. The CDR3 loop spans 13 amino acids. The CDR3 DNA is TGTGCCAGCAGTTTACAAGAAGCGGGTGGCTACACCTTC. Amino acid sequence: CASSLQEAGGYTF. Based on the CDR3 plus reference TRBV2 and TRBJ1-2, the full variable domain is EPEVTQTPSHQVTQMGQEVILRCVPISNHLYFYWYRQILGQKVEFLVSFYNNEISEKSEIFDDQFSVERPDGSNFTLKIRSTKLEDSAMYFCASSLQEAGGYTFGSGTRLTVV.

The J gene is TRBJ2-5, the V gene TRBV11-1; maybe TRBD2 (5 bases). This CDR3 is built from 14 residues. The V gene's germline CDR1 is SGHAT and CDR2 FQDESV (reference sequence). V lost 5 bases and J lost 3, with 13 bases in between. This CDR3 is CASSHTDGEETQYF. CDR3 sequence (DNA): TGTGCCAGCAGCCATACGGACGGGGAAGAGACCCAGTACTTC.

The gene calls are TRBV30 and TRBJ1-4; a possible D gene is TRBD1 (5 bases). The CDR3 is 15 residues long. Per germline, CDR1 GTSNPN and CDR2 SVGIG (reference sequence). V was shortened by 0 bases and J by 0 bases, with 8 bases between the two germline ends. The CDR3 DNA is TGTGCCTGGAGTGTACAGGTTGCAACTAATGAAAAACTGTTTTTT. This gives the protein CAWSVQVATNEKLFF.

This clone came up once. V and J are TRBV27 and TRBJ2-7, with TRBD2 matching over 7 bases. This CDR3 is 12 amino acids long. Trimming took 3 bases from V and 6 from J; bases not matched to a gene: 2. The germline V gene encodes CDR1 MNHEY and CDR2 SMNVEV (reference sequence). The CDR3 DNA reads TGTGCCAGCAGTTTTGGGAGGGGCGAGCAGTACTTC. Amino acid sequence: CASSFGRGEQYF.

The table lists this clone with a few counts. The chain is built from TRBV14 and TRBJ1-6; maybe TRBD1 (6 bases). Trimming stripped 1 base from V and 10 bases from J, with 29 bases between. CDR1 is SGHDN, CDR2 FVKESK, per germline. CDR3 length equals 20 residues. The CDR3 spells CASSQGLRTGLTHNRSPLHF. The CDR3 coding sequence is TGTGCCAGCAGCCAAGGATTACGTACAGGGCTGACCCATAATAGATCACCCCTCCACTTT.

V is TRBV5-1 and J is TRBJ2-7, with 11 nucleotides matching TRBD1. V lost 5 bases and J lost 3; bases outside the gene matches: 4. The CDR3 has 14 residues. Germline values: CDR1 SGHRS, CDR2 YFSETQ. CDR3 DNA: TGCGCCAGCAGACTTGGGACAGGGGGCTACGAGCAGTACTTC. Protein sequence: CASRLGTGGYEQYF.

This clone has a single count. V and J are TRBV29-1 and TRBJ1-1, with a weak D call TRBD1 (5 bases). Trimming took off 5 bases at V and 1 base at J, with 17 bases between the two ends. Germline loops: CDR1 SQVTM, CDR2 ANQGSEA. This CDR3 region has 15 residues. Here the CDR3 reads CSVHRGGSSNTEAFF. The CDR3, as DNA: TGCAGCGTTCATCGCGGGGGGTCGTCGAACACTGAAGCTTTCTTT.

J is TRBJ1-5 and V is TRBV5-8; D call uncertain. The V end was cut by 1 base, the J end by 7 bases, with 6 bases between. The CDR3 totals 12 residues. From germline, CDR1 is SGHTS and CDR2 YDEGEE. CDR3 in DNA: TGTGCCAGCAGCTTGTTTCAGCAGCCCCAGCATTTT. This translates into CASSLFQQPQHF.

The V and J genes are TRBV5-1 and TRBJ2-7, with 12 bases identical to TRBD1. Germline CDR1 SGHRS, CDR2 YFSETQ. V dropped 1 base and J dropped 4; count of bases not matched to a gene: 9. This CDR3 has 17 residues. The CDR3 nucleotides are TGCGCCAGCAGCTTGCCCCCGGGACAGGGGGCTCCGTACGAGCAGTACTTC. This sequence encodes CASSLPPGQGAPYEQYF.

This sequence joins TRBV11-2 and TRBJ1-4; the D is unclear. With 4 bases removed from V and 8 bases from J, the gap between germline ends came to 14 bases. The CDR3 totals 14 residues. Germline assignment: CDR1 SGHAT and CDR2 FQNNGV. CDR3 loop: CASSSSRAVEKLFF. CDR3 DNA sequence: TGTGCCAGCAGCTCTTCGAGGGCAGTCGAAAAACTGTTTTTT.

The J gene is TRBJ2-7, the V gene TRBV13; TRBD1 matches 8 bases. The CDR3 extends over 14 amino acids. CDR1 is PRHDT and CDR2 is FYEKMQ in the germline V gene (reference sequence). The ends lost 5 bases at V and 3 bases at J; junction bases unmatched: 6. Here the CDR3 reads CASSDLGQGYEQYF. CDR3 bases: TGTGCCAGCAGCGACCTAGGACAGGGCTACGAGCAGTACTTC.